There are a few counts of the clone carrying this TCR beta chain. The antigen remains unidentified. These data come from a study of a mutant IDH1 vaccine in newly diagnosed glioma. Study details: There were about 62% males and approximately 38% females among treated patients, whose mean age was about 44 years. Those enrolled had earlier been treated with radiotherapy, temozolomide, or both, mostly both.

Profiled with immunoSEQ multiplex PCR; TCRdb holds only in-frame clones, not every one. The sample has some 48,000 clones; roughly 73% are singletons. The germline V gene encodes CDR1 PRHDT and CDR2 FYEKMQ (reference sequence). J gave up 8 bases and V 2 bases, and 5 bases lay outside the gene matches. This CDR3 has 14 residues. This sample's time point: week 5, during vaccination. Vaccination used 300 ug of mutant IDH1 20-mer peptide per dose, with topical imiquimod. New WHO grade 3 or 4 IDH1-mutant, ATRX-lost astrocytomas were present in all donors. Overall study findings and caveats: Detectable vaccine-induced immune responses arose in around 92% of patients.

Sequenced material: PBMCs, taken from a glioma patient whose treatment included an IDH1 peptide vaccine. The rearrangement links TRBV13 to TRBJ1-4; 7 bases match TRBD1. The source is a woman between 40 and 50 years old with glioma. CDR3: CASSLTGEGEKLFF. In nucleotides, the CDR3 is TGTGCCAGCAGCTTAACAGGGGAGGGAGAAAAACTGTTTTTT.